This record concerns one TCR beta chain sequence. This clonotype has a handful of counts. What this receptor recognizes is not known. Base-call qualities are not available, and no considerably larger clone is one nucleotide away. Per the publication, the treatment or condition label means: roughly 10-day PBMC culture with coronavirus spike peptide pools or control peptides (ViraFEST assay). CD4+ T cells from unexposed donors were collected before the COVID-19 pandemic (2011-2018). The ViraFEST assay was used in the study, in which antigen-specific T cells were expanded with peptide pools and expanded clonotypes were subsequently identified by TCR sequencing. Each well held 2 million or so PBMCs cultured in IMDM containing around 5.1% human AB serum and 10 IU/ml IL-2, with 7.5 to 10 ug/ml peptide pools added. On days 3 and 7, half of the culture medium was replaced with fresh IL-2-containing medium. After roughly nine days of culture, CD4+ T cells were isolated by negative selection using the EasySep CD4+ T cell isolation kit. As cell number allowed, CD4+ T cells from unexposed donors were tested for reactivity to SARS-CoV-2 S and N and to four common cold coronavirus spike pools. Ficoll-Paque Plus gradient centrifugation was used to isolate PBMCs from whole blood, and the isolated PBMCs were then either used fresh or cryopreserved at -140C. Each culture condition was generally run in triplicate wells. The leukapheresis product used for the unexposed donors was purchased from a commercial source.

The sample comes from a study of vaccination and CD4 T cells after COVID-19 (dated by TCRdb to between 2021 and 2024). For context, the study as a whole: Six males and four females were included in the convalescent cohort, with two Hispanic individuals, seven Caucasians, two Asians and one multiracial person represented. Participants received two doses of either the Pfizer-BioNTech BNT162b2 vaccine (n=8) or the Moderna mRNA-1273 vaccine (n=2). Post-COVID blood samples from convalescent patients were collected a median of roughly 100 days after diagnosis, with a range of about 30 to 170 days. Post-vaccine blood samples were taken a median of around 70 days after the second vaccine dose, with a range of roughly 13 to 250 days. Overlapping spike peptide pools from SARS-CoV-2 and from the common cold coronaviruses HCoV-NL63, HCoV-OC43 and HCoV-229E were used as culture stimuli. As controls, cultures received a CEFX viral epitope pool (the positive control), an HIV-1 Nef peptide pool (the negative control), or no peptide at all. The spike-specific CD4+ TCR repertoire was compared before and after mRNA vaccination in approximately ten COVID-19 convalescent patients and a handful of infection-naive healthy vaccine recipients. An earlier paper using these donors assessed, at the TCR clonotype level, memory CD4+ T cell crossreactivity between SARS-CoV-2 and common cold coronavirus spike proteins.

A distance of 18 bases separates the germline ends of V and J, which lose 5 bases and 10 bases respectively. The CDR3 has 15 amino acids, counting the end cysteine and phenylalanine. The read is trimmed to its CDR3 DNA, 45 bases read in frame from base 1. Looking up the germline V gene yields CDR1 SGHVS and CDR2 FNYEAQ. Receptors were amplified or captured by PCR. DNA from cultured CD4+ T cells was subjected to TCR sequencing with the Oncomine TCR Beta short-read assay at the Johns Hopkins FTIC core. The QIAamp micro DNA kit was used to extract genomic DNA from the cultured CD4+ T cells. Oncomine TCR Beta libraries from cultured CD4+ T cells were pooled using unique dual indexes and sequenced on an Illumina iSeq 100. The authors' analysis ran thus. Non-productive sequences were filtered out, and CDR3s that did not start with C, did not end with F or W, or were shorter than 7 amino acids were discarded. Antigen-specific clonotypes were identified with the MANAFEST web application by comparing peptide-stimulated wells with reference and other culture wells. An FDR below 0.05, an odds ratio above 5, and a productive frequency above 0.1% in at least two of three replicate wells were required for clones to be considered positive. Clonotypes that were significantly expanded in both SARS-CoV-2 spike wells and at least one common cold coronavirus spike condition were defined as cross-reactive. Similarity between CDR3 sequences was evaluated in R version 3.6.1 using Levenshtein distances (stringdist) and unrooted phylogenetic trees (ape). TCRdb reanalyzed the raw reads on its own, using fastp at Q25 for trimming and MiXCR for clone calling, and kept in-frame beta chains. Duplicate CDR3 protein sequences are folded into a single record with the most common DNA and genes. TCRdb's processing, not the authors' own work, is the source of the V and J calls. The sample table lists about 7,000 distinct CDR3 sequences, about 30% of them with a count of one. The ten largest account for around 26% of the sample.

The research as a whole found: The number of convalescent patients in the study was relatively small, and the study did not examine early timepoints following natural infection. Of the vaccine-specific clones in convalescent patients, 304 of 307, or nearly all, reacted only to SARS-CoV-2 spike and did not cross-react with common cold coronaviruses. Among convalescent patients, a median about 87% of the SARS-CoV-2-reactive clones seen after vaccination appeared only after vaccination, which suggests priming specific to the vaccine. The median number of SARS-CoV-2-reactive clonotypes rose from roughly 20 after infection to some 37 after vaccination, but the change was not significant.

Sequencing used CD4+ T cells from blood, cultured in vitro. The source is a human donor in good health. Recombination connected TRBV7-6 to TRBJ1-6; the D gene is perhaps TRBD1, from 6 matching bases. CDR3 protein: CASSARGTRDSPLHF. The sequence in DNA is TGTGCCAGCAGCGCAAGAGGGACAAGGGACTCACCCCTCCACTTT.